This TCR beta chain was identified in a study of neurological immune-mediated disorders. The CDR3 has 17 residues. Trimming at V came to 0 bases and at J to 7 bases, leaving 8 bases not matched to a gene. The germline V gene has CDR1 SGHRS and CDR2 YFSETQ. Time point denoted: longitudinal time-point 2. TCRdb re-called the 5' RACE reads through MiXCR, storing one row per CDR3 protein. The profile covers tens of thousands of distinct CDR3 sequences, with 5.8% appearing a single time and 7.9% taken by the ten largest. This clonotype was counted at least ten times. The chain couples TRBV5-1 to TRBJ2-1; 12 bases line up with TRBD2. The specimen sequenced was PBMCs. The clonotype comes from a woman in her fifties or sixties with multiple sclerosis. As DNA, the CDR3 is TGCGCCAGCAGCTTGGTCCCAGGACTAGCGGGGTGGAATGAGCAGTTCTTC. This codes for CASSLVPGLAGWNEQFF.